This T cell receptor beta chain was found in a study of beta chain features in type 1 diabetes. Overall study results and limits: Among patients, naive, central memory and Treg TCRB repertoires appeared more similar than among healthy donors.

The CDR3 consists of 12 residues. Germline CDR1 and CDR2: SGDLS and YYNGEE. Trimming cost V 1 base and J 7 bases, with 8 bases left between them. Expressed TCRB transcripts were sequenced because the isolated RNA had all been reverse transcribed beforehand. Profiling relied on immunoSEQ multiplex PCR, and the TCRdb table lists in-frame clones only, not all of them. The sample holds roughly 240,000 clones, 13% to 15% seen once. This clone was observed a few times. The antigen remains unidentified. The chain employs TRBV9 and TRBJ1-1; no clear D. The sequenced sample consisted of naive CD4+ T cells from blood. The origin of this receptor is a woman between 40 and 55 years old in good health. CDR3 in amino acids: CASSVNRGEAFF. The CDR3 coding sequence is TGTGCCAGCAGCGTAAATCGAGGTGAAGCTTTCTTT.